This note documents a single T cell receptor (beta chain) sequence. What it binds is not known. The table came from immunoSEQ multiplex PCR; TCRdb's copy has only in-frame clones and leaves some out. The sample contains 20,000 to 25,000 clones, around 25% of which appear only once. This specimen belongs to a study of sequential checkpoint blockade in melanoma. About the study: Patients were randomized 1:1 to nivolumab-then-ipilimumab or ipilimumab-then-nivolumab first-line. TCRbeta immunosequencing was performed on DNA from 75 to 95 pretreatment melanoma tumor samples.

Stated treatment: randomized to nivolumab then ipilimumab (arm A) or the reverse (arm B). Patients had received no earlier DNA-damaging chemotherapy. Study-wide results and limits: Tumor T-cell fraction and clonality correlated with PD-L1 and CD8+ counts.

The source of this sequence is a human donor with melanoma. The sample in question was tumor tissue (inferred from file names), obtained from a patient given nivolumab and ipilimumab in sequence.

The CDR3 protein is CASSSGSEGEQYF. The CDR3 DNA follows: TGTGCCAGCAGCTCTGGCTCAGAAGGCGAGCAGTACTTC. This sequence joins TRBV7-4 and TRBJ2-7; D remains ambiguous. Deletions cut 4 bases from V and 6 bases from J, with 13 bases between. CDR3 length: 13 residues. Germline CDR1 SGHVT, CDR2 SQSDAQ.